Shown below are 10 T cell receptor beta chains from a single sample sequenced in a study of cytomegalovirus exposure and HLA in healthy donors (dated 2017 in TCRdb). Libraries were built with the immunoSEQ multiplex PCR assay. For the multiplex PCR, a mixture combining 60 forward primers for TCR Vbeta segments and 13 reverse primers for TCR Jbeta segments was used. Here the immuneACCESS table is served through TCRdb, limited to in-frame sequences with V and J called. Missing clones are a known gap in these copies; in checked studies unresolved V genes cover under half, and the rest lacks a known reason. Across this sample there are around 190,000 clones, with about 80% seen only once. The ten largest clones add up to 2.5% to 3.5% of the sample. Sequencing input: PBMCs. The receptor source for this set is a woman aged 25 to 39 in good health and CMV-seronegative.

The genes are TRBV5-6 and TRBJ1-3; 10 bases map to TRBD1. The CDR3 totals 13 residues. V shed 9 bases and J 3 bases; nucleotides not matched to a gene: 3. CDR1 and CDR2 (germline): SGHDT, YYEEEE. The CDR3 protein is CATGTGDGNTIYF. As DNA, the CDR3 is TGTGCCACCGGGACAGGGGATGGAAACACCATATATTTT.

The CDR3 region has the DNA TGTGCCAGCAGTTTTAACGGAGCCTCCTATAATTCACCCCTCCACTTT. Translated, it gives CASSFNGASYNSPLHF. The genes are TRBV27 and TRBJ1-6; unclear D gene. The CDR3 extends over 16 amino acids. V was pared by 3 bases and J by 0 bases, with 9 bases between. CDR1 and CDR2 (germline): MNHEY, SMNVEV (reference sequence).

The chain couples TRBV19 to TRBJ2-1; perhaps TRBD2 as D (5 bases). CDR1 and CDR2 (germline): LNHDA, SQIVND (reference sequence). CDR3 length: 15 amino acids. V was clipped by 3 bases and J by 0 bases, with 9 bases between them. The CDR3 DNA reads as TGTGCCAGTAGTATGAAGCGGAGCTCCTACAATGAGCAGTTCTTC. Translation gives CASSMKRSSYNEQFF.

This sequence joins TRBV6-1 and TRBJ2-1; D is unclear. V was trimmed by 4 bases and J by 1 base, leaving 5 bases between them. Germline V CDR1 and CDR2: MNHNS, SASEGT. The CDR3 runs to 13 residues. This CDR3 reads CASSVRSYNEQFF. CDR3 coding DNA: TGTGCCAGCAGTGTCCGGTCCTACAATGAGCAGTTCTTC.

This clone occurred a few times. Here the CDR3 DNA reads TGTGCCAGCAGCTTTGAACCGAGGGGACAGGGGGCAGATACGCAGTATTTT. Amino acid sequence: CASSFEPRGQGADTQYF. The chain recombines TRBV4-2 with TRBJ2-3, with 11 bases aligning to TRBD1. CDR1 and CDR2 (germline): LGHNA, YNFKEQ. Trimming at V came to 5 bases and at J to 4 bases, leaving 11 bases not matched to a gene. The CDR3 is 17 amino acids.

The DNA for the CDR3 is TGCGCCAGCAGCCTCTGGACAGGGTCGGACGAGCAGTACTTC. This codes for CASSLWTGSDEQYF. The gene calls are TRBV5-1 and TRBJ2-7; TRBD1 aligns across 8 bases. The germline CDR1 and CDR2 sequences are SGHRS and YFSETQ. Unmatched junction bases numbered 8, after V lost 4 bases and J lost 5 bases. This CDR3 has 14 amino acids.

V is TRBV7-9 and J is TRBJ2-2; a possible D gene is TRBD2 (5 bases). Trimming removed 5 bases from V and 6 bases from J, with 10 bases in between. CDR1 is SEHNR, CDR2 FQNEAQ, per germline (reference sequence). This CDR3 region has 13 residues. Here the CDR3 reads CASSTPGSGELFF. In nucleotides, the CDR3 is TGTGCCAGCAGCACCCCGGGATCCGGGGAGCTGTTTTTT.

The chain is built from TRBV7-8 and TRBJ1-2; tentative D call: TRBD1 (5 bases). This CDR3 has 18 amino acids. Germline assignment: CDR1 SGHVS and CDR2 FQNEAQ. V was shortened by 7 bases and J by 4 bases, with 28 bases between the two germline ends. The CDR3 coding sequence is TGTGCCAGCAAAGCCCAGGGATCCACGTACTCGGGCCCCTATGGCTACACCTTC. Translation gives CASKAQGSTYSGPYGYTF.

This chain connects TRBV4-2 to TRBJ2-1; 9 nucleotides line up with TRBD2. V shed 7 bases, J shed 4 bases, and the junction held 5 bases outside the gene matches. There are 14 residues in the CDR3. Germline V gene lookup returns CDR1 LGHNA and CDR2 YNFKEQ. DNA for the CDR3: TGTGCCAGCACCGAGCGGGAGGTATACAATGAGCAGTTCTTC. Amino acids: CASTEREVYNEQFF.

This clone was observed a handful of times. The chain employs TRBV9 and TRBJ2-7; TRBD2 aligns across 13 bases. CDR1 is SGDLS and CDR2 is YYNGEE in the germline V gene. This CDR3 region has 15 residues. V was clipped by 2 bases and J by 2 bases; unmatched bases: 1. Written as DNA, the CDR3 is TGTGCCAGCAGCGTTGGGACTAGCGGGGCCTACGAGCAGTACTTC. Encoded protein: CASSVGTSGAYEQYF.